This T cell receptor beta chain is from a study of blood T cells in healthy people across ages. Background on the study: Per two T cells, about one barcoded beta molecule was captured through template switching.

The sample holds a few counts of this clonotype. Its antigen is undetermined. One end of the junction is discordant with germline, which a read error may explain. Together with a sample-barcoded 5' primer, a J-beta primer mix was included in a second PCR lasting about 7 to 11 cycles. Tagging of each cDNA molecule was performed by a template-switch adaptor with 12 random nucleotides. TCRdb fed the 5' RACE reads into MiXCR, producing one record per CDR3 protein. The data hold some 900,000 distinct CDR3 sequences, with about 44% observed a single time. The CDR3 loop spans 13 amino acids. Germline V gives CDR1 SQVTM, CDR2 ANQGSEA. Overall study results and limits: Among long-lived donors, naive CD4+ cells were more numerous and diversity higher than in aged donors. It was held that the diversity estimates obtained from one million T cells were underestimates.

This sequence originates from a man younger than 40 in good health. Input material: blood. The chain joins TRBV29-1 to TRBJ1-1; tentatively, D is TRBD1 (6 bases). CDR3 DNA sequence: TGCAGCGGTCAACAGGGAGTGAAAACTGAAGCTTTCTTT. It translates to CSGQQGVKTEAFF.